Listed below are T cell receptor beta chains from one sample, sequenced in a study of blood T cell repertoires in COVID-19. Produced via immunoSEQ multiplex PCR; TCRdb's table is partial and in-frame only. Seen here are some 200,000 clones, 82% observed once, and the top ten hold approximately 5.2%. Source material: peripheral blood. The receptors were sampled from a woman between 65 and 79 years old with COVID-19, enrolled during active disease. The CDR3 runs from the conserved cysteine through the conserved F or W. Each record gives: CDR3 DNA, CDR3 protein, clone size, J gene, V gene, D gene. The D gene is left open where the match is weak. Not every row has a clone size; where given, it reads once, few, many or a size class.

CDR3 DNA: TGTGCCAGCAGTTGGGCGGAGGGATGGGGGATCTATGGCTACACCTTC
CDR3 protein: CASSWAEGWGIYGYTF
clone size: once
J gene: TRBJ1-2
V gene: TRBV7-9
D gene: NA

CDR3 DNA: TGTGCCAGCAGCAAACAGGGGACGAGCACAGATACGCAGTATTTT
CDR3 protein: CASSKQGTSTDTQYF
clone size: NA
J gene: TRBJ2-3
V gene: TRBV6-6
D gene: TRBD1

CDR3 DNA: TGTGCCAGCAGCTCAAACAGGGGAGGCGGGGAGCTGTTTTTT
CDR3 protein: CASSSNRGGGELFF
clone size: NA
J gene: TRBJ2-2
V gene: TRBV7-2
D gene: NA

CDR3 DNA: TGCGCCAGCAGCCCCGGGACTAAAGATTACGAGCAGTACTTC
CDR3 protein: CASSPGTKDYEQYF
clone size: NA
J gene: TRBJ2-7
V gene: TRBV5-1
D gene: TRBD2

CDR3 DNA: TGTGCCAGCAGTTGGAAACTAGCGAGCTACGAGCAGTACTTC
CDR3 protein: CASSWKLASYEQYF
clone size: NA
J gene: TRBJ2-7
V gene: TRBV27
D gene: TRBD2

CDR3 DNA: TGTGCCAGCAGTTATCATGGGGCCCAGCCCCAGCATTTT
CDR3 protein: CASSYHGAQPQHF
clone size: NA
J gene: TRBJ1-5
V gene: TRBV27
D gene: NA

CDR3 DNA: TGCGCCAGCAGCTTCAACCCCCCTCGACGGACAGGGGAAGAGACCCAGTACTTC
CDR3 protein: CASSFNPPRRTGEETQYF
clone size: once
J gene: TRBJ2-5
V gene: TRBV5-1
D gene: TRBD1

CDR3 DNA: TGTGCCAGCAGCTTAGGACAGGAGACCTACGAGCAGTACTTC
CDR3 protein: CASSLGQETYEQYF
clone size: once
J gene: TRBJ2-7
V gene: TRBV7-2
D gene: NA

CDR3 DNA: TGTGCCAGTAGTATAGATCAGGGAATCGGCAATGAGCAGTTCTTC
CDR3 protein: CASSIDQGIGNEQFF
clone size: NA
J gene: TRBJ2-1
V gene: TRBV19
D gene: NA

CDR3 DNA: TGTGCCACCGTATTTCAGAGCACAGATACGCAGTATTTT
CDR3 protein: CATVFQSTDTQYF
clone size: NA
J gene: TRBJ2-3
V gene: TRBV12-3/TRBV12-4
D gene: NA

CDR3 DNA: TGTGCCAGTAGTATAGCAGGGGGATCGAGCGGGAGGGCCGTCTCCTACAATGAGCAGTTCTTC
CDR3 protein: CASSIAGGSSGRAVSYNEQFF
clone size: few
J gene: TRBJ2-1
V gene: TRBV19
D gene: TRBD2

CDR3 DNA: TGTGCCAGCAGTTCGACAGAGAACACTGAAGCTTTCTTT
CDR3 protein: CASSSTENTEAFF
clone size: NA
J gene: TRBJ1-1
V gene: TRBV28
D gene: NA

CDR3 DNA: TGCGCCAGCAGCTGGCAGGGGGTCTCTGGCTACACCTTC
CDR3 protein: CASSWQGVSGYTF
clone size: NA
J gene: TRBJ1-2
V gene: TRBV5-1
D gene: TRBD1

CDR3 DNA: TGTGCCAGCAGCTTAGTTGGCGGGAGCCTATTCAATGAGCAGTTCTTC
CDR3 protein: CASSLVGGSLFNEQFF
clone size: NA
J gene: TRBJ2-1
V gene: TRBV11-1
D gene: TRBD2

CDR3 DNA: TGTGCCAGCAGTGGCACTGGTGGCGGGTTAAGAGATACGCAGTATTTT
CDR3 protein: CASSGTGGGLRDTQYF
clone size: NA
J gene: TRBJ2-3
V gene: TRBV28
D gene: NA

CDR3 DNA: TGTGCCAGCAGTTTACGCTCCGAAGGTGCGGGACGCAATGAGCAGTTCTTC
CDR3 protein: CASSLRSEGAGRNEQFF
clone size: NA
J gene: TRBJ2-1
V gene: TRBV27
D gene: NA

CDR3 DNA: TGTGCCAGCAGCTTACAGGGCGCTGGAAACACCATATATTTT
CDR3 protein: CASSLQGAGNTIYF
clone size: NA
J gene: TRBJ1-3
V gene: TRBV13
D gene: NA

CDR3 DNA: TGCAGCGTTGCTTCACAGGGCCAAAGGGCTTTCTTT
CDR3 protein: CSVASQGQRAFF
clone size: few
J gene: TRBJ1-1
V gene: TRBV29-1
D gene: NA

CDR3 DNA: TGTGCCAGCAGCTCACTAGCGGGAGAGGGTACGCAGTATTTT
CDR3 protein: CASSSLAGEGTQYF
clone size: NA
J gene: TRBJ2-3
V gene: TRBV7-2
D gene: TRBD2

CDR3 DNA: TGTGCCAGCAGCCCTAGCGTTACCTACGAGCAGTACTTC
CDR3 protein: CASSPSVTYEQYF
clone size: NA
J gene: TRBJ2-7
V gene: TRBV6-2/TRBV6-3
D gene: NA

CDR3 DNA: TGTGCCAGCAGTGAGGCGGGGGGTTTCTACGAGCAGTACTTC
CDR3 protein: CASSEAGGFYEQYF
clone size: NA
J gene: TRBJ2-7
V gene: TRBV6-1
D gene: TRBD2

CDR3 DNA: TGTGCCAGCAGCGTAGGGGTGGACAGGGAGCCTGGCTACACCTTC
CDR3 protein: CASSVGVDREPGYTF
clone size: NA
J gene: TRBJ1-2
V gene: TRBV9
D gene: TRBD1

CDR3 DNA: TGCAGCGCCTCGACAGCTGAAGCTTTCTTT
CDR3 protein: CSASTAEAFF
clone size: NA
J gene: TRBJ1-1
V gene: TRBV29-1
D gene: NA

CDR3 DNA: TGCGCCAGCAGCCCCCGGGGTTTTAATGAAAAACTGTTTTTT
CDR3 protein: CASSPRGFNEKLFF
clone size: few
J gene: TRBJ1-4
V gene: TRBV4-3
D gene: NA

CDR3 DNA: TGTGCCAGCAGTTACTCCGGCGGGAGGAACACTGAAGCTTTCTTT
CDR3 protein: CASSYSGGRNTEAFF
clone size: NA
J gene: TRBJ1-1
V gene: TRBV6-5
D gene: NA

CDR3 DNA: TGTGCCAGCAGCCGACTAGCCAATGAGCAGTTCTTC
CDR3 protein: CASSRLANEQFF
clone size: NA
J gene: TRBJ2-1
V gene: TRBV7-2
D gene: TRBD2

CDR3 DNA: TGTGCCAGCAGTAACGGACAGGGGGCATCAAAACTGTTTTTT
CDR3 protein: CASSNGQGASKLFF
clone size: NA
J gene: TRBJ1-4
V gene: TRBV6-6
D gene: TRBD1

CDR3 DNA: TGTGCCAGCAGTTTAACGGCCCGGAGGGGAGTGGACGAGCAGTACTTC
CDR3 protein: CASSLTARRGVDEQYF
clone size: NA
J gene: TRBJ2-7
V gene: TRBV28
D gene: NA

CDR3 DNA: TGTGCCAGCGGTTCCCGGACAAACGTCTACACTGAGCAGTTCTTC
CDR3 protein: CASGSRTNVYTEQFF
clone size: NA
J gene: TRBJ2-1
V gene: TRBV7-8
D gene: NA

CDR3 DNA: TGTGCCAGCAGCCTTAACAGGGTCGCTAGCGGGTCCTACAATGAGCAGTTCTTC
CDR3 protein: CASSLNRVASGSYNEQFF
clone size: NA
J gene: TRBJ2-1
V gene: TRBV7-2
D gene: TRBD2

CDR3 DNA: TGTGCCAGCAGTTACCAGGGGACATTGGATGGCTACACCTTC
CDR3 protein: CASSYQGTLDGYTF
clone size: few
J gene: TRBJ1-2
V gene: TRBV6-5
D gene: NA

CDR3 DNA: TGCGCCAGCAGCTTCGGCGGGATAGATACGCAGTATTTT
CDR3 protein: CASSFGGIDTQYF
clone size: NA
J gene: TRBJ2-3
V gene: TRBV5-1
D gene: NA

CDR3 DNA: TGTGCCAGCTCCCTCGTTGATGAGCAGTTCTTC
CDR3 protein: CASSLVDEQFF
clone size: few
J gene: TRBJ2-1
V gene: TRBV2
D gene: NA

CDR3 DNA: TGTGCCAGAAGCTTGGCCCCATCCGGGGAGCTGTTTTTT
CDR3 protein: CARSLAPSGELFF
clone size: NA
J gene: TRBJ2-2
V gene: TRBV5-3
D gene: NA

CDR3 DNA: TGTGCCACCAGTGAAGGAGCGGAGTCCAAAAACATTCAGTACTTC
CDR3 protein: CATSEGAESKNIQYF
clone size: NA
J gene: TRBJ2-4
V gene: TRBV24-1
D gene: NA

CDR3 DNA: TGTGCCAGCAGCTTATACAGGGAAACTGAAGCTTTCTTT
CDR3 protein: CASSLYRETEAFF
clone size: NA
J gene: TRBJ1-1
V gene: TRBV7-3
D gene: NA

CDR3 DNA: TGTGCCAGCAGCTTAAAGGGGGGACTAGCGGGCGTTATCAGGAGGGAGACCCAGTACTTC
CDR3 protein: CASSLKGGLAGVIRRETQYF
clone size: NA
J gene: TRBJ2-5
V gene: TRBV7-3
D gene: TRBD2

CDR3 DNA: TGCAGCGTTGAGAACGAGAACTATGGCTACACCTTC
CDR3 protein: CSVENENYGYTF
clone size: NA
J gene: TRBJ1-2
V gene: TRBV29-1
D gene: NA

CDR3 DNA: TGTGCCAGCAGTTTAGCCGACAGTGTCGGTTCCTATGGCTACACCTTC
CDR3 protein: CASSLADSVGSYGYTF
clone size: NA
J gene: TRBJ1-2
V gene: TRBV27
D gene: NA

CDR3 DNA: TGCGCCAGCAGCCACAGTCGTGGAGGGGGCACAGATACGCAGTATTTT
CDR3 protein: CASSHSRGGGTDTQYF
clone size: NA
J gene: TRBJ2-3
V gene: TRBV5-1
D gene: NA

CDR3 DNA: TGTGCCAGCAGCCTATTGGGGGGCTCCTACAATGAGCAGTTCTTC
CDR3 protein: CASSLLGGSYNEQFF
clone size: NA
J gene: TRBJ2-1
V gene: TRBV9
D gene: NA

CDR3 DNA: TGTGCCAGCAGCTTAGCCCTTGGACAGGGAATCTACAATGAGCAGTTCTTC
CDR3 protein: CASSLALGQGIYNEQFF
clone size: NA
J gene: TRBJ2-1
V gene: TRBV11-2
D gene: TRBD1

CDR3 DNA: TGTGCCAGTTCGGGACAGGGGCATCAGCCCCAGCATTTT
CDR3 protein: CASSGQGHQPQHF
clone size: once
J gene: TRBJ1-5
V gene: TRBV14
D gene: TRBD1

CDR3 DNA: TGTGCCATCAGTGAGAGGGGCATTATGAACACTGAAGCTTTCTTT
CDR3 protein: CAISERGIMNTEAFF
clone size: NA
J gene: TRBJ1-1
V gene: TRBV10-3
D gene: NA

CDR3 DNA: TGTGCCAGCTTTCGACGGGATACTGAAGCTTTCTTT
CDR3 protein: CASFRRDTEAFF
clone size: NA
J gene: TRBJ1-1
V gene: TRBV21-1
D gene: NA

CDR3 DNA: TGTGCCAGTAGTATAGGGACAGGAAGGGGAGACACTGAAGCTTTCTTT
CDR3 protein: CASSIGTGRGDTEAFF
clone size: NA
J gene: TRBJ1-1
V gene: TRBV19
D gene: TRBD1

CDR3 DNA: TGTGCCAGCAGCCGCGTCTACGGAGACAGCGAGCAGTACTTC
CDR3 protein: CASSRVYGDSEQYF
clone size: NA
J gene: TRBJ2-7
V gene: TRBV3-1/TRBV3-2
D gene: NA

CDR3 DNA: TGTGCCAGCAGGATCACTACAGGGGGGGCGGGCCAAGAGACCCAGTACTTC
CDR3 protein: CASRITTGGAGQETQYF
clone size: NA
J gene: TRBJ2-5
V gene: TRBV28
D gene: NA

CDR3 DNA: TGTGCCGGCATTCCCGGGACTTCAAGGTATGGCTACACCTTC
CDR3 protein: CAGIPGTSRYGYTF
clone size: NA
J gene: TRBJ1-2
V gene: TRBV21-1
D gene: NA

CDR3 DNA: TGTGCCAGCAGTTACGCGGGACAGGGCTACGAGCAGTACTTC
CDR3 protein: CASSYAGQGYEQYF
clone size: NA
J gene: TRBJ2-7
V gene: TRBV6-5
D gene: TRBD1

CDR3 DNA: TGTGCCACTAGGACTAGCGGGAGGGAACAGCAGTACTTC
CDR3 protein: CATRTSGREQQYF
clone size: NA
J gene: TRBJ2-7
V gene: TRBV10-3
D gene: TRBD2

CDR3 DNA: TGTGCCAGCAGCCAGGGGCCTGGAAACACCATATATTTT
CDR3 protein: CASSQGPGNTIYF
clone size: once
J gene: TRBJ1-3
V gene: TRBV7-3
D gene: NA

CDR3 DNA: TGTGCCAGCAGCGTAGAGGGACAGGGTCCCAATGAGCAGTTCTTC
CDR3 protein: CASSVEGQGPNEQFF
clone size: NA
J gene: TRBJ2-1
V gene: TRBV9
D gene: TRBD1